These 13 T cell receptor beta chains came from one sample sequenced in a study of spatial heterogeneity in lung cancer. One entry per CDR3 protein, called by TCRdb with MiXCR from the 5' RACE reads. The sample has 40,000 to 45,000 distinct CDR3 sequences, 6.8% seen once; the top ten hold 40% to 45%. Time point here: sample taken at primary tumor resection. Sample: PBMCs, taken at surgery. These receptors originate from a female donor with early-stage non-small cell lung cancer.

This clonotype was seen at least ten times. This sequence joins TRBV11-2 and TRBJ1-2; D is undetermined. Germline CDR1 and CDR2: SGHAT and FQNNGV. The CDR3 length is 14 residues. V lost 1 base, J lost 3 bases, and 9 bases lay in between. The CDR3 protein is CASSLGWDDYGYTF. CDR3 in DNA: TGTGCCAGCAGCTTAGGGTGGGATGACTATGGCTACACCTTC.

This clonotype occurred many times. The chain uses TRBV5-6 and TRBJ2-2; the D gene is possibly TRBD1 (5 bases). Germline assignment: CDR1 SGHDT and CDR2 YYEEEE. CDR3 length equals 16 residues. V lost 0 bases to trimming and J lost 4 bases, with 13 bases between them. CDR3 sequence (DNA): TGTGCCAGCAGCTTGGAGTTCCAGGGTCGCACCGGGGAGCTGTTTTTT. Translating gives CASSLEFQGRTGELFF.

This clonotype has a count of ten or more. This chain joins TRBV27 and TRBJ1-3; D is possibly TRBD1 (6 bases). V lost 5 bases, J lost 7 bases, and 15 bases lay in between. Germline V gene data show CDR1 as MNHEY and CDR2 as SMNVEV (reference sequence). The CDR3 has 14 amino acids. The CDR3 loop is CASSPGPGGNTIYF. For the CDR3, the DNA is TGTGCCAGCAGTCCAGGGCCCGGGGGCAACACCATATATTTT.

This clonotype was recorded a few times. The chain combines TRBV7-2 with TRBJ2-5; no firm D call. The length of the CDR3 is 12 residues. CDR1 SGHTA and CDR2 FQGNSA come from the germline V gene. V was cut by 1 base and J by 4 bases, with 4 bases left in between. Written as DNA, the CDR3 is TGTGCCAGCAGCTTAGTAAGAGAGACCCAGTACTTC. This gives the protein CASSLVRETQYF. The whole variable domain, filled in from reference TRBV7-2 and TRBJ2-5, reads GAGVSQSPSNKVTEKGKDVELRCDPISGHTALYWYRQSLGQGLEFLIYFQGNSAPDKSGLPSDRFSAERTGGSVSTLTIQRTQQEDSAVYLCASSLVRETQYFGPGTRLLVL.

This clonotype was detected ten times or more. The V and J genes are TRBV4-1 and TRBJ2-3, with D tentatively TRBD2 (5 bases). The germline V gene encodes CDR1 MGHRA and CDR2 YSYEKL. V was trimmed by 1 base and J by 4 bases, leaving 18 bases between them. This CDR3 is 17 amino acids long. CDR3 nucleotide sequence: TGCGCCAGCAGCCAAGTCGGTTGGGAGCCCTTTTCAGATACGCAGTATTTT. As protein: CASSQVGWEPFSDTQYF.

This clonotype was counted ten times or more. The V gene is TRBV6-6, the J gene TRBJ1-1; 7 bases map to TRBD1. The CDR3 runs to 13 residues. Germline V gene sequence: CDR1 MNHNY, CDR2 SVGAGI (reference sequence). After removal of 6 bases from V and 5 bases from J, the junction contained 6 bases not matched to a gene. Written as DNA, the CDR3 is TGTGCCAGCAGGTCACAGGGGAATACTGAAGCTTTCTTT. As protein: CASRSQGNTEAFF.

The CDR3 bases are TGTGCCAGCAGCCAAGACCTGGAGCGGGGGAGCTTCACAGATACGCAGTATTTT. Protein product: CASSQDLERGSFTDTQYF. The V call is TRBV3-1, the J call TRBJ2-3; 8 nucleotides match TRBD2. The CDR3 consists of 18 residues. CDR1 and CDR2 from the germline V gene are LGHDT and YNNKEL (reference sequence). The ends lost 0 bases at V and 2 bases at J; junction bases unmatched: 10.

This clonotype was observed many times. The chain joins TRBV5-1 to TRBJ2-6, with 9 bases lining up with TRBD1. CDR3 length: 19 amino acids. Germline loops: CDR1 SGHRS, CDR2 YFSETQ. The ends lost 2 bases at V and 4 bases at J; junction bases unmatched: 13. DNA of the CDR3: TGCGCCAGCAGCTTAACCCCTACAGGACAGGGGACCGGGGCCAACGTCCTGACTTTC. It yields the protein CASSLTPTGQGTGANVLTF.

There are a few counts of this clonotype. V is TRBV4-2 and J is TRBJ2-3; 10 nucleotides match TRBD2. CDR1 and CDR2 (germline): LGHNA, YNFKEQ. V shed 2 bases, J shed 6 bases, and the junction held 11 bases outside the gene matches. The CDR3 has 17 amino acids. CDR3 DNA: TGTGCCAGCAGCCAAAGTCGGTCTAGCGGGGGCCAGGATACGCAGTATTTT. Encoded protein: CASSQSRSSGGQDTQYF.

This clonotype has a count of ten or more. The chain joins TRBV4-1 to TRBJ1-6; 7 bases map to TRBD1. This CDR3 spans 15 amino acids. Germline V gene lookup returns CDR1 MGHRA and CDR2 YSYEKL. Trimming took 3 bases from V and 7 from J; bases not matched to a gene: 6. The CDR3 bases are TGCGCCAGCAGCCAGACGGACAGGCTAAATTCACCCCTCCACTTT. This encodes CASSQTDRLNSPLHF.

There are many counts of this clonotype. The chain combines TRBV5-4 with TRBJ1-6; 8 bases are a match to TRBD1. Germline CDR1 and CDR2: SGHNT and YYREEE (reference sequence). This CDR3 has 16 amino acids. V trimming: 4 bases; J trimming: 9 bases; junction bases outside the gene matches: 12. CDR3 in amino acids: CASSLARTGPISPLHF. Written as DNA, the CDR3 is TGTGCCAGCAGCCTTGCCCGGACAGGGCCAATTTCACCCCTCCACTTT.

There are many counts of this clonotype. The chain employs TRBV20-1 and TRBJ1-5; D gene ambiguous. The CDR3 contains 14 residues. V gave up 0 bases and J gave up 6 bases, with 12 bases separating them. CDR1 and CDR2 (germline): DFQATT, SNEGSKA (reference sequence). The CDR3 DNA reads TGCAGTGCTAGAGATCTGGGATCGGGTCAGCCCCAGCATTTT. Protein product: CSARDLGSGQPQHF.

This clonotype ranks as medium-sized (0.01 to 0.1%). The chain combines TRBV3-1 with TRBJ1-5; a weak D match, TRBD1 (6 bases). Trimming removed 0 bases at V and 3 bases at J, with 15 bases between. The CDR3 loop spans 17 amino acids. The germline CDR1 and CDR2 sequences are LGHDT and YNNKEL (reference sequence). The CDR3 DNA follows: TGTGCCAGCAGCCAAGACTCAACAGGGTCAACCAATCAGCCCCAGCATTTT. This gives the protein CASSQDSTGSTNQPQHF.